The next 11 T cell receptor beta chains were all read from a single sample in a study of cytomegalovirus exposure and HLA in healthy donors. 13 Jbeta primers and 60 Vbeta primers were used for the PCR. Measured with immunoSEQ multiplex PCR; TCRdb has only the in-frame clones, and not every one. The table lists about 87,000 clones, less than 80% of them singletons, with approximately 20% in the top ten. Sequenced material: PBMCs. Receptor source: a man aged 30 to 45 in good health and CMV-seropositive.

V and J are TRBV5-1 and TRBJ2-2; D is uncertain. V was pared by 1 base and J by 4 bases, with 5 bases between. This CDR3 region has 13 residues. Germline V CDR1 and CDR2: SGHRS, YFSETQ. CDR3 residues: CASSLTGTGELFF. CDR3 coding DNA: TGCGCCAGCAGCTTGACGGGCACCGGGGAGCTGTTTTTT.

V and J are TRBV13 and TRBJ1-1; TRBD1 might be the D (6 bases). From germline, CDR1 is PRHDT and CDR2 FYEKMQ (reference sequence). Trimming left V 4 bases short and J 0 bases short, with 12 bases between. This CDR3 region has 15 residues. This CDR3 reads CASSSTGRLNTEAFF. CDR3 nucleotide sequence: TGTGCCAGCAGCTCCACAGGGCGCCTGAACACTGAAGCTTTCTTT.

This chain connects TRBV9 to TRBJ1-4; 8 nucleotides agree with TRBD1. Germline V gives CDR1 SGDLS, CDR2 YYNGEE. V lost 0 bases to trimming and J lost 8 bases; unmatched junction nucleotides: 6. The CDR3 length is 15 residues. Here the CDR3 reads CASSVGQGASEKLFF. Written as DNA, the CDR3 is TGTGCCAGCAGCGTAGGGCAGGGGGCGAGCGAAAAACTGTTTTTT.

The chain has TRBV2 and TRBJ2-7; no firm D call. There are 14 residues in the CDR3. Germline-derived CDR1 and CDR2 are SNHLY and FYNNEI. The ends were cut back, 0 bases at V and 1 base at J, with 7 bases in the middle. CDR3 amino acids: CASSEARQSYEQYF. The CDR3 DNA reads TGTGCCAGCAGTGAAGCGCGGCAGTCCTACGAGCAGTACTTC.

The rearrangement uses TRBV5-4 and TRBJ1-1, with D possibly TRBD1 on 5 matching bases. Per the germline V gene, CDR1 is SGHNT and CDR2 is YYREEE (reference sequence). Trimming stripped 2 bases from V and 2 bases from J, with 10 bases between. The CDR3 runs to 14 residues. The CDR3 sequence: CASSFRGLNTEAFF. The DNA of the CDR3 is TGTGCCAGCAGCTTTCGGGGGTTAAACACTGAAGCTTTCTTT.

The chain is built from TRBV5-1 and TRBJ2-3; TRBD1 matches 8 bases. This CDR3 comprises 15 residues. Germline V gives CDR1 SGHRS, CDR2 YFSETQ. Germline trimming cut 4 bases from V and 2 bases from J; bases unmatched to any gene: 6. The CDR3 nucleotides are TGCGCCAGCAGCAAAGGACAGGGACCCACAGATACGCAGTATTTT. Its translation is CASSKGQGPTDTQYF.

The chain employs TRBV4-1 and TRBJ2-7; D perhaps matches TRBD1 (5 bases). The V end lost 0 bases, the J end lost 5 bases, and 14 bases lay between the germline ends. Germline assignment: CDR1 MGHRA and CDR2 YSYEKL. The CDR3 totals 15 residues. In nucleotides, the CDR3 is TGCGCCAGCAGCCAAGATCCCAGGGCGACCAACGAGCAGTACTTC. This encodes CASSQDPRATNEQYF.

A few counts support this clone. The genes are TRBV4-2 and TRBJ1-5; D is undetermined. CDR1 and CDR2 (germline): LGHNA, YNFKEQ. V gave up 0 bases and J gave up 4 bases, with 7 bases separating them. The CDR3 has 14 residues. The CDR3 region has the DNA TGTGCCAGCAGCCAAGAGGGCAGAAATCAGCCCCAGCATTTT. Its protein is CASSQEGRNQPQHF.

The chain uses TRBV5-1 and TRBJ2-1; 7 bases agree with TRBD2. The V gene end was trimmed by 0 bases and the J gene end by 4 bases; junction bases not matched to a gene: 1. Germline V lookup: CDR1 SGHRS, CDR2 YFSETQ. The CDR3 has 14 amino acids. The CDR3 loop reads CASSLGSGYNEQFF. The CDR3 nucleotides are TGCGCCAGCAGCTTGGGTAGCGGGTACAATGAGCAGTTCTTC.

The chain is built from TRBV5-5 and TRBJ1-6; 8 nucleotides line up with TRBD1. Unmatched junction bases numbered 7, after V lost 4 bases and J lost 10 bases. Germline V gene data show CDR1 as SGHKS and CDR2 as YYEKEE (reference sequence). The CDR3 runs to 14 residues. CDR3 nucleotides: TGTGCCAGCAGCCCGGACAGGGTGGGATCACCCCTCCACTTT. This encodes CASSPDRVGSPLHF.

The rearrangement uses TRBV2 and TRBJ2-5, with 8 nucleotides matching TRBD2. CDR1 is SNHLY, CDR2 FYNNEI, per germline. The CDR3 is 14 residues long. The J segment lost 1 base and the V segment lost 6 bases, leaving 4 bases of the junction unmatched. CDR3 nucleotides: TGTGCCAGCAGAATACTAGCGGTCCAAGAGACCCAGTACTTC. Its protein product is CASRILAVQETQYF.